The 30 T cell receptor beta chains presented below share a single source sample, sequenced in a study of cytomegalovirus exposure and HLA in healthy donors. A multiplex PCR was run with 60 Vbeta primers and 13 Jbeta primers. The table came from immunoSEQ multiplex PCR; TCRdb's copy has only in-frame clones and leaves some out. Of roughly 120,000 clones listed, roughly four fifths are singletons. The sequencing input was PBMCs. Receptors were obtained from a man aged 35 to 55 in good health and CMV-seronegative.

This clone is a singleton in its sample. The chain recombines TRBV6-5 with TRBJ1-1; 7 bases are shared with TRBD1. Germline V gene lookup returns CDR1 MNHEY and CDR2 SVGAGI. V shed 5 bases and J 4 bases; nucleotides not matched to a gene: 7. This CDR3 is 14 amino acids long. The CDR3 DNA reads TGTGCCAGCAGTCTTAGGGGGCTCGGCACTGAAGCTTTCTTT. This encodes CASSLRGLGTEAFF.

The genes are TRBV5-4 and TRBJ2-5; the D is unclear. With 0 bases removed from V and 1 base from J, the gap between germline ends came to 7 bases. The CDR3 length is 14 residues. CDR1 SGHNT and CDR2 YYREEE come from the germline V gene (reference sequence). CDR3 protein: CASSLVDFQETQYF. In DNA form, the CDR3 reads TGTGCCAGCAGCTTGGTAGATTTCCAAGAGACCCAGTACTTC.

Regarding this clone: At one end, the junction sequence differs from germline, possibly due to a read error. V usage is TRBV6-6 and J usage is TRBJ2-4; TRBD2 aligns across 16 bases. Germline values: CDR1 MNHNY, CDR2 SVGAGI (reference sequence). CDR3 size: 15 residues. The DNA of the CDR3 is TGTGCCAGCAGAACGGGACTAGCGGGAGGGAACAGTCAGTACTTC. Amino acid sequence: CASRTGLAGGNSQYF.

V gene TRBV7-2 combines with J gene TRBJ1-2; maybe TRBD1 (5 bases). The V end was cut by 5 bases, the J end by 2 bases, with 18 bases between. The CDR3 has 16 amino acids. Looked up from germline, CDR1 is SGHTA and CDR2 is FQGNSA. The CDR3 DNA is TGTGCCAGCAGCCCCGTGGTGGGGCAGTGGAACTATGGCTACACCTTC. Its protein is CASSPVVGQWNYGYTF.

The chain has TRBV5-1 and TRBJ2-5; tentatively, D is TRBD1 (6 bases). V was pared by 3 bases and J by 4 bases, with 10 bases between. Germline CDR1 reads SGHRS; CDR2 reads YFSETQ. The CDR3 contains 13 residues. CDR3 DNA sequence: TGCGCCAGCAGCTCAGGGGCTAGAGAGACCCAGTACTTC. Protein sequence: CASSSGARETQYF.

The J gene is TRBJ1-1, the V gene TRBV4-3; 10 positions agree with TRBD1. Germline CDR1 and CDR2: LGHNA and YSLEER. The junction had 7 bases not matched to a gene; V was cut back by 0 bases and J by 0 bases. The CDR3 loop spans 18 amino acids. CDR3 protein: CASSQEVGTGAVNTEAFF. The CDR3, as DNA: TGCGCCAGCAGCCAAGAGGTCGGGACAGGGGCGGTGAACACTGAAGCTTTCTTT.

J is TRBJ1-2 and V is TRBV5-4, with a possible D match to TRBD1 (5 bases). The V gene lost 0 bases and the J gene lost 8 bases, with 11 bases spanning the gap. The germline gives CDR1 SGHNT, CDR2 YYREEE (reference sequence). This CDR3 has 13 residues. CDR3 region: CASSLDRTAGYTF. DNA of the CDR3: TGTGCCAGCAGCTTGGACAGGACCGCGGGCTACACCTTC.

This clone was found a few times. The chain joins TRBV27 to TRBJ2-7; D is possibly TRBD1 (7 bases). Trimming shortened V by 3 bases and J by 6 bases, and 15 bases separated the two germline ends. CDR3 length: 14 amino acids. Germline V gene lookup returns CDR1 MNHEY and CDR2 SMNVEV (reference sequence). CDR3 loop: CASSFLAGGREQYF. CDR3 sequence (DNA): TGTGCCAGCAGTTTTCTGGCAGGGGGGCGCGAGCAGTACTTC.

This sequence joins TRBV28 and TRBJ1-5, with TRBD1 identical over 7 bases. The V gene end was trimmed by 6 bases and the J gene end by 3 bases; junction bases not matched to a gene: 5. Germline values: CDR1 MDHEN, CDR2 SYDVKM. CDR3 length: 14 amino acids. Here the CDR3 DNA reads TGTGCCAGCAGCCCCGGGACAGTCAATCAGCCCCAGCATTTT. This codes for CASSPGTVNQPQHF.

The chain is built from TRBV7-9 and TRBJ2-5; TRBD2 matches 9 bases. Germline CDR1 SEHNR, CDR2 FQNEAQ (reference sequence). J was trimmed by 4 bases and V by 3 bases; bases with no gene match: 6. The CDR3 runs 15 residues. The CDR3, as DNA: TGTGCCAGCAGCTTGAATAGCGGGAGTCTAGAGACCCAGTACTTC. Protein product: CASSLNSGSLETQYF.

Written as DNA, the CDR3 is TGTGCTAGTGGCAAAGACAGGATCAAAGGCGAGCAGTACTTC. Amino acid sequence: CASGKDRIKGEQYF. The V gene is TRBV12-5, the J gene TRBJ2-7; the D gene is possibly TRBD1 (6 bases). This CDR3 spans 14 amino acids. Germline loops: CDR1 LGHNT, CDR2 FRNRAP. V was pared by 6 bases and J by 6 bases, with 18 bases between. Based on the CDR3 plus reference TRBV12-5 and TRBJ2-7, the full variable domain is DARVTQTPRHKVTEMGQEVTMRCQPILGHNTVFWYRQTMMQGLELLAYFRNRAPLDDSGMPKDRFSAEMPDATLATLKIQPSEPRDSAVYFCASGKDRIKGEQYFGPGTRLTVT.

This clone has just one count. The chain combines TRBV6-6 with TRBJ2-1, with a weak D call TRBD2 (5 bases). Trimming took 2 bases from V and 4 from J, leaving 9 bases between them. Germline CDR1 is MNHNY and CDR2 is SVGAGI (reference sequence). CDR3 length: 14 amino acids. DNA of the CDR3: TGTGCCAGCAGTTACGACCAGCGGTACAATGAGCAGTTCTTC. It is translated as CASSYDQRYNEQFF.

Only one count was recorded for this clone. The rearrangement joins TRBV7-2 to TRBJ1-5, with D perhaps TRBD1 (5 bases). The germline V gene encodes CDR1 SGHTA and CDR2 FQGNSA. The CDR3 covers 14 residues. Trimming took 2 bases from V and 7 from J, leaving 12 bases between them. CDR3 in amino acids: CASSLSTGGQPQHF. The CDR3 DNA reads as TGTGCCAGCAGCTTAAGTACCGGGGGACAGCCCCAGCATTTT.

This clone was observed a handful of times. The genes are TRBV29-1 and TRBJ2-3; 8 bases are a match to TRBD1. In germline, CDR1 is SQVTM, CDR2 ANQGSEA. CDR3 length: 13 amino acids. The J segment lost 1 base and the V segment lost 7 bases, leaving 4 bases of the junction unmatched. CDR3 coding DNA: TGCAGCGCCCTGACAGGGGGCACAGATACGCAGTATTTT. This sequence encodes CSALTGGTDTQYF.

This clone was seen a single time. The V call is TRBV6-5, the J call TRBJ2-5; D unresolved. The CDR3 length is 15 residues. Trimming removed 0 bases at V and 7 bases at J, with 15 bases between. Germline V gene sequence: CDR1 MNHEY, CDR2 SVGAGI. The CDR3: CASSYSTNLGGTQYF. The DNA of the CDR3 is TGTGCCAGCAGTTACTCGACCAATCTCGGCGGGACCCAGTACTTC.

This chain links TRBV7-8 with TRBJ1-4; D is possibly TRBD1 (5 bases). The CDR3 extends over 16 amino acids. The V end was cut by 0 bases, the J end by 0 bases, with 8 bases between. From germline, CDR1 is SGHVS and CDR2 FQNEAQ. DNA of the CDR3: TGTGCCAGCAGCTTAGCCGGGGGGACAACTAATGAAAAACTGTTTTTT. The encoded protein is CASSLAGGTTNEKLFF.

This chain uses TRBV5-1 with TRBJ2-1; TRBD1 agrees at 9 bases. Unmatched junction bases numbered 7, after V lost 0 bases and J lost 6 bases. The CDR3 covers 16 residues. CDR1 is SGHRS and CDR2 is YFSETQ in the germline V gene. The CDR3 loop is CASSLGGQGPLNEQFF. CDR3 bases: TGCGCCAGCAGCTTGGGTGGACAGGGGCCCCTCAATGAGCAGTTCTTC.

The rearrangement uses TRBV11-3 and TRBJ2-2, with 10 bases lining up with TRBD2. V dropped 5 bases and J dropped 5; count of bases not matched to a gene: 5. This CDR3 has 15 amino acids. Germline assignment: CDR1 SGHNT and CDR2 YENEEA. CDR3: CASSSGGAQTGELFF. In DNA form, the CDR3 reads TGTGCCAGCAGCAGCGGGGGGGCTCAGACCGGGGAGCTGTTTTTT.

This clone appeared a single time. The chain recombines TRBV5-4 with TRBJ1-1; D might be TRBD1 (5 bases). This CDR3 region has 17 residues. Looked up from germline, CDR1 is SGHNT and CDR2 is YYREEE (reference sequence). Trimming took off 1 base at V and 4 bases at J, with 20 bases between the two ends. The CDR3 here is CASSLSSAGTLSTEAFF. CDR3 nucleotides: TGTGCCAGCAGCTTGTCCAGTGCGGGGACTCTAAGCACTGAAGCTTTCTTT.

The chain uses TRBV7-2 and TRBJ2-2; weak D call: TRBD1 (6 bases). This CDR3 is 15 amino acids long. In germline, CDR1 is SGHTA, CDR2 FQGNSA. V was trimmed by 6 bases and J by 5 bases, leaving 16 bases between them. The CDR3 DNA follows: TGTGCCAGCAGAACTAACAGGGAGCTTACCGGGGAGCTGTTTTTT. Residues: CASRTNRELTGELFF.

Of note for this clone: Other nucleotide sequences in the sample specify the same CDR3. The genes are TRBV9 and TRBJ2-7; TRBD2 might be the D (6 bases). The germline gives CDR1 SGDLS, CDR2 YYNGEE. The CDR3 is 14 amino acids. Trimming cost V 0 bases and J 2 bases, with 9 bases left between them. CDR3 nucleotides: TGTGCCAGCAGCGTAGGCGGGGCTACCTACGAGCAGTACTTC. It specifies CASSVGGATYEQYF.

This clone was counted between two and nine times. This chain connects TRBV27 to TRBJ1-2; the D is unclear. This CDR3 region has 13 residues. Germline V CDR1 and CDR2: MNHEY, SMNVEV (reference sequence). V lost 6 bases and J lost 8, with 16 bases in between. CDR3 DNA: TGTGCCAGCAGAAGCCCGGGAGGGTTCGGCTACACCTTC. Protein sequence: CASRSPGGFGYTF.

The rearrangement joins TRBV7-6 to TRBJ1-1; D is ambiguous. Deletions cut 3 bases from V and 5 bases from J, with 13 bases between. The germline V gene encodes CDR1 SGHVS and CDR2 FNYEAQ. The CDR3 runs 14 residues. The chain's CDR3 is CASSLWSESTEAFF. In DNA, the CDR3 is TGTGCCAGCAGCTTGTGGAGTGAAAGTACTGAAGCTTTCTTT.

V and J are TRBV2 and TRBJ1-4; D remains ambiguous. Germline CDR1 SNHLY, CDR2 FYNNEI. The CDR3 contains 14 residues. Trimming took off 6 bases at V and 0 bases at J, with 8 bases between the two ends. The CDR3 here is CASRPVATNEKLFF. DNA for the CDR3: TGTGCCAGCAGGCCAGTTGCAACTAATGAAAAACTGTTTTTT.

The J gene is TRBJ1-4, the V gene TRBV28; D might be TRBD1 (6 bases). The CDR3 runs 15 residues. Trimming stripped 5 bases from V and 8 bases from J, with 18 bases between. CDR1 MDHEN and CDR2 SYDVKM come from the germline V gene. The CDR3 DNA reads TGTGCCAGCAGTCCTTATAACAGGGATCAGGAAAAACTGTTTTTT. Amino acids: CASSPYNRDQEKLFF. The whole variable domain, remainder taken from reference TRBV28 and TRBJ1-4, is DVKVTQSSRYLVKRTGEKVFLECVQDMDHENMFWYRQDPGLGLRLIYFSYDVKMKEKGDIPEGYSVSREKKERFSLILESASTNQTSMYLCASSPYNRDQEKLFFGSGTQLSVL.

V gene TRBV28 combines with J gene TRBJ2-2, with 10 bases matching TRBD2. Trimming cost V 3 bases and J 4 bases; bases outside gene matches: 8. The CDR3 totals 17 residues. The V gene's germline CDR1 is MDHEN and CDR2 SYDVKM. The DNA for the CDR3 is TGTGCCAGCAGTTTCCTTAAGCGGGAGGGCCCCACCGGGGAGCTGTTTTTT. It codes for CASSFLKREGPTGELFF.

The genes are TRBV10-3 and TRBJ2-3, with 10 nucleotides matching TRBD2. Losses at the gene ends were 10 bases for V and 4 bases for J; bases not matched to a gene: 5. Germline CDR1 ENHRY, CDR2 SYGVKD. The CDR3 totals 13 residues. Written as DNA, the CDR3 is TGTGCCAGCAAGCGGGAGGGGGCAGATACGCAGTATTTT. Translated, it gives CASKREGADTQYF.

The V gene is TRBV19, the J gene TRBJ1-2, with 9 positions matching TRBD1. The CDR3 is 14 amino acids. V shed 5 bases and J 7 bases; nucleotides not matched to a gene: 8. The germline V gene has CDR1 LNHDA and CDR2 SQIVND (reference sequence). CDR3 DNA sequence: TGTGCCAGTAGTCCGACGGGACAGGGAGGTGGCTACACCTTC. Translated: CASSPTGQGGGYTF.

As DNA, the CDR3 is TGTGCCAGCAGCTTAGCGCTAGCGGGGATGTATGAGCAGTTCTTC. As protein: CASSLALAGMYEQFF. V usage is TRBV7-3 and J usage is TRBJ2-1; TRBD2 aligns across 9 bases. V shed 2 bases and J 8 bases; nucleotides not matched to a gene: 7. CDR1 and CDR2 (germline): SGHTA, FQGTGA. The CDR3 consists of 15 residues.

This chain connects TRBV5-1 to TRBJ1-4, with 11 bases lining up with TRBD1. With 0 bases clipped from V and 6 bases from J, the junction kept 4 bases outside the gene matches. The CDR3 extends over 16 amino acids. The V gene's germline CDR1 is SGHRS and CDR2 YFSETQ. The CDR3 DNA reads as TGCGCCAGCAGCTTGGCCGGGACAGGGGGGGATGAAAAACTGTTTTTT. Its translation: CASSLAGTGGDEKLFF.